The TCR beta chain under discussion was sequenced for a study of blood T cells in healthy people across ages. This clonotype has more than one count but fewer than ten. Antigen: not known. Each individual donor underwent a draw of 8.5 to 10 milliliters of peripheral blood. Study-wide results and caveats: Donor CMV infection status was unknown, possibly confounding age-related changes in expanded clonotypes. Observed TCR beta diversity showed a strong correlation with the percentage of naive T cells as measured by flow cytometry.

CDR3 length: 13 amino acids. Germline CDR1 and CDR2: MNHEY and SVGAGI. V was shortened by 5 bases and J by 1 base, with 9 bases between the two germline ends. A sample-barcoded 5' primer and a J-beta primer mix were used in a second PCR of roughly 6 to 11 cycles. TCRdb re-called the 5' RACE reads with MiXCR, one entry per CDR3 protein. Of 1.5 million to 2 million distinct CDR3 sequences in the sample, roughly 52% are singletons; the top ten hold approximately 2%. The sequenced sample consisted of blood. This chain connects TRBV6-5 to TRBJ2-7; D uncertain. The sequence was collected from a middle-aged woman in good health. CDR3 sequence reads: CASSHATSYEQYF. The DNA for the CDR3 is TGTGCCAGCAGTCACGCCACTTCCTACGAGCAGTACTTC.